The present TCR beta chain was sequenced within a study of early T cells in non-severe SARS-CoV-2 infection. Study details: Sequencing input comprised bulk RNA from unsorted whole blood; chain pairing was not available.

V gave up 4 bases and J gave up 6 bases, with 11 bases separating them. Germline values: CDR1 LNHNV, CDR2 YYDKDF (reference sequence). The CDR3 extends over 13 amino acids. Individual cDNA molecules were tagged with unique molecular identifiers, the study reported. TCRdb redid the calling of the 5' RACE reads with MiXCR, one entry per CDR3 protein. The data contain some 66,000 distinct CDR3 sequences, around 8.7% of them singletons. The table lists this clonotype with a few counts. The sample was whole blood. The sequence came from an adult who was a healthcare worker with PCR-confirmed SARS-CoV-2 infection or an uninfected control (not recorded which). The chain employs TRBV15 and TRBJ2-3; D is uncertain. DNA for the CDR3: TGTGCCACCAGCAACGGAGTCATTGATACGCAGTATTTT. Protein product: CATSNGVIDTQYF.